This note documents a single T cell receptor beta chain sequence. This specimen belongs to a study of blood T cell repertoires in COVID-19. Overall study: PBMCs, B-cell-depleted T cells, or T cells provided the cDNA or gDNA that made up the material.

CDR1 SEHNR and CDR2 FQNEAQ come from the germline V gene (reference sequence). The CDR3 is made up of 12 amino acids. Between the trimmed V and J ends, which lost 5 bases and 6 bases, there was a span of 9 bases. Patients in Seattle were enrolled during active infection, then followed longitudinally. Repertoires were generated with immunoSEQ multiplex PCR, while TCRdb's copy carries only in-frame clones and drops some. The sample has around 480,000 clones, approximately 88% seen once. V and J are TRBV7-9 and TRBJ2-3; D possibly corresponds to TRBD2 (5 bases). The sequencing sample was made of peripheral blood. The receptor comes from a woman in her 50s with COVID-19, enrolled during active disease. Written as DNA, the CDR3 is TGTGCCAGCAGCGGTGAGCGGGATACGCAGTATTTT. Its protein is CASSGERDTQYF.